These 9 T cell receptor beta chains came from one sample sequenced in a study of blood T cell repertoires in COVID-19 (dated by TCRdb to 2020 to 2021). To prepare the library, the immunoSEQ multiplex PCR assay was applied. The source is immuneACCESS, and TCRdb retained only in-frame sequences with V and J called. Part of the clones is not carried over; for the studies checked, unresolved V genes explain less than half of this, and the remainder is unexplained. For this sample there are around 200,000 clones; 86% appear just once. About 6% of the sample is taken by the ten largest. The sequenced material came from PBMCs or T cells enriched from blood (not recorded which). These receptor sequences come from a man aged 35 to 55 with acute COVID-19.

V and J are TRBV6-5 and TRBJ2-7; 8 bases are a match to TRBD2. The V and J ends lost 6 bases and 6 bases, in that order; junction bases with no gene match: 13. Germline V gene lookup returns CDR1 MNHEY and CDR2 SVGAGI. The CDR3 spans 15 residues. Written as DNA, the CDR3 is TGTGCCAGCAGGGCGGTAGCGGGGTCCCCTCTCGAGCAGTACTTC. Translating it yields CASRAVAGSPLEQYF.

This rearrangement joins TRBV28 to TRBJ1-2, with 8 bases identical to TRBD1. Germline V gene sequence: CDR1 MDHEN, CDR2 SYDVKM. The CDR3 consists of 17 residues. Trimming took 7 bases from V and 4 from J; bases not matched to a gene: 17. The DNA of the CDR3 is TGTGCCAGCACCCTTGTCGGGACAGGTCCTGAGGGCTATGGCTACACCTTC. Amino acids: CASTLVGTGPEGYGYTF.

The chain has TRBV5-1 and TRBJ2-2; D unclear. Trimming removed 2 bases from V and 0 bases from J, with 8 bases in between. The CDR3 totals 15 residues. From germline, CDR1 is SGHRS and CDR2 YFSETQ. The chain's CDR3 is CASSFSSANTGELFF. The CDR3 nucleotides read TGCGCCAGCAGCTTTTCCAGCGCGAACACCGGGGAGCTGTTTTTT.

About this clone: Other DNA sequences within the sample encode an identical CDR3. This chain links TRBV18 with TRBJ1-2, with TRBD1 as a possible D gene (6 bases). The germline V gene has CDR1 KGHSH and CDR2 LQKENI. There are 14 residues in the CDR3. V shed 5 bases and J shed 4 bases, with 14 bases lying between them. Written as DNA, the CDR3 is TGTGCCAGCTCAGAAAGAGGGGGATCCTATGGCTACACCTTC. Its translation is CASSERGGSYGYTF.

The rearrangement uses TRBV7-8 and TRBJ1-2; D gene unclear. This CDR3 has 12 amino acids. Trimming removed 5 bases from V and 5 bases from J, with 9 bases in between. The germline CDR1 and CDR2 sequences are SGHVS and FQNEAQ. The CDR3 sequence is CASSLGLYGYTF. The DNA of the CDR3 is TGTGCCAGCAGCCTTGGCCTGTATGGCTACACCTTC.

The chain has TRBV14 and TRBJ1-1; D is perhaps TRBD1 (5 bases). The CDR3 is 16 amino acids. Trimming took off 2 bases at V and 5 bases at J, with 18 bases between the two ends. The germline CDR1 and CDR2 sequences are SGHDN and FVKESK. The CDR3 spells CASSQLPRGGKTEAFF. The CDR3 nucleotides are TGTGCCAGCAGCCAACTACCCCGGGGGGGGAAAACTGAAGCTTTCTTT. Full variable domain (rest looked up from reference TRBV14 and TRBJ1-1): EAGVTQFPSHSVIEKGQTVTLRCDPISGHDNLYWYRRVMGKEIKFLLHFVKESKQDESGMPNNRFLAERTGGTYSTLKVQPAELEDSGVYFCASSQLPRGGKTEAFFGQGTRLTVV.

The V call is TRBV18, the J call TRBJ2-5, with D possibly TRBD2 on 5 matching bases. The CDR3 runs 13 residues. The germline gives CDR1 KGHSH, CDR2 LQKENI. V was clipped by 2 bases and J by 5 bases, with 9 bases between them. The CDR3 coding sequence is TGTGCCAGCTCACCAGGGGAGTCCGAGACCCAGTACTTC. Amino acids: CASSPGESETQYF.

V and J are TRBV7-9 and TRBJ2-7; D possibly corresponds to TRBD1 (5 bases). The CDR3 contains 15 residues. Trimming stripped 4 bases from V and 7 bases from J, with 20 bases between. From germline, CDR1 is SEHNR and CDR2 FQNEAQ (reference sequence). CDR3 residues: CASSSPWARVAEQYF. The CDR3 DNA reads TGTGCCAGCAGCTCCCCTTGGGCCAGGGTGGCTGAGCAGTACTTC.

The chain employs TRBV30 and TRBJ1-5; 8 nucleotides align to TRBD1. The CDR3 has 14 amino acids. V shed 0 bases, J shed 7 bases, and the junction held 5 bases outside the gene matches. Germline V gives CDR1 GTSNPN, CDR2 SVGIG (reference sequence). As DNA, the CDR3 is TGTGCCTGGAGTGTAGGACAGGGAAGCCAGCCCCAGCATTTT. Translation gives CAWSVGQGSQPQHF.